This T cell receptor beta chain was identified during a study of shared clonotypes between healthy human individuals. Findings of the study overall: The small donor group covered limited genetic and exposure diversity. Larger estimated richness was generally seen in naive subsets than in memory subsets. When naive CD4 clonotypes were compared across a few donors, 5% to 5.5% were shared.

The CDR3 covers 14 residues. Between the trimmed V and J ends, which lost 5 bases and 2 bases, there was a span of 11 bases. From germline, CDR1 is SGHAT and CDR2 FQDESV (reference sequence). The authors divided CD4+ cells into CD45RA+ naive and CD45RA-negative memory subsets. Profiling relied on immunoSEQ multiplex PCR, and the TCRdb table lists in-frame clones only, not all of them. The data hold 1.4 million or so clones, with around 98.5% observed a single time. Details on this clone: What it recognizes is unknown.

The sample consisted of naive CD4+ T cells sorted from blood. Subset here: CD45RA+ positively selected. The receptor's source is a man aged 25 to 45 in good health. V gene TRBV11-1 combines with J gene TRBJ2-3; a possible D gene is TRBD2 (6 bases). The CDR3 bases are TGTGCCAGCAGCACCCGGACTACCACAGATACGCAGTATTTT. Protein: CASSTRTTTDTQYF.